This entry features one T cell receptor beta chain sequence. The data are from a study of Ad26.COV2.S vaccination and SARS-CoV-2 variants. Documented treatment: some 20 received Ad26.COV2.S at low or high dose, single or two shots; roughly 5 received placebo; per-sample allocation not given. Each sample was drawn 63 days after the first injection (of vaccine or placebo). Method: immunoSEQ multiplex PCR; TCRdb's copy keeps in-frame clones and lacks some. The sample includes approximately 300,000 clones, just over 85% seen only once; the top ten take roughly 2.1%. This TCR was recovered from a person aged 18-60 years who received the Ad26.COV2.S COVID-19 vaccine or a placebo. This specimen was peripheral blood, taken in a trial of Ad26.COV2.S vaccine versus placebo.

This CDR3 is CASSYFLERGTSYNEQFF. CDR3 DNA: TGTGCCAGCAGTTACTTCTTGGAAAGGGGGACGTCCTACAATGAGCAGTTCTTC. The genes are TRBV6-2 or TRBV6-3 and TRBJ2-1, with a weak D call TRBD1 (6 bases). CDR1 MNHEY and CDR2 SVGEGT come from the germline V gene. Trimming removed 1 base at V and 1 base at J, with 17 bases between. The CDR3 length is 18 residues.